This TCR beta chain was recorded in a study of blood T cell repertoires in COVID-19. This clone was seen once. The CDR3 has 14 amino acids. Sequencing used immunoSEQ multiplex PCR; TCRdb keeps in-frame clones, though not all of them. The sample records roughly 170,000 clones, around nine tenths being singletons. This chain uses TRBV12-1 with TRBJ2-3; the table assigns TRBD2, which was not confirmed against the DNA. TRBV12-1 is tagged as a pseudogene. Sequenced input: peripheral blood. This receptor was taken from a woman in her late teens or twenties who had recovered from COVID-19. CDR3 sequence reads: CASSWRLATDTQYF. The CDR3 DNA sequence: TGTGCCAGCAGCTGGAGACTAGCCACAGATACGCAGTATTTT.